The next 19 T cell receptor beta chains were all read from a single sample in a study of T cells in Graves' hyperthyroidism and ophthalmopathy (dated by TCRdb to between 2017 and 2020). The method behind the library was multiplex PCR. Reads for this sample came from an Illumina HiSeq 2000. TCR beta CDR3 regions were amplified from RNA transcripts. A first-round RT-PCR of the TCR CDR3 used the HTBI primer set with the Qiagen OneStep RT-PCR kit. TCRdb reprocessing: public reads trimmed at Q25 with fastp, clones called with MiXCR, in-frame beta chains kept. Duplicate CDR3 protein sequences are folded into a single record with the most common DNA and genes. The sample table holds 560,000 or so distinct CDR3 sequences, of which 40% to 55% were seen once. The ten biggest clones cover approximately 8.2% of the sample. Sequencing used peripheral blood or thyroid tissue (not recorded which). These TCRs come from a woman in her late teens or twenties with Graves' hyperthyroidism. Donor details come from another sample of the same person, matched by shared clones.

This clonotype was seen repeatedly, ten times or more. J is TRBJ1-2 and V is TRBV25-1, with D uncertain. V lost 2 bases and J 8 bases, leaving 15 bases between the germline ends. The CDR3 totals 14 residues. Per germline, CDR1 MGHDK and CDR2 SYGVNS. CDR3 nucleotides: TGTGCCAGCAGTGAACTGGAGACGGCTGGCGGCTACACCTTC. Protein: CASSELETAGGYTF.

The chain links TRBV5-4 to TRBJ2-2; 11 bases align to TRBD1. Germline CDR1 reads SGHNT; CDR2 reads YYREEE (reference sequence). CDR3 size: 18 residues. The trim removed 0 bases at V and 17 bases at J, leaving 21 bases unmatched. DNA of the CDR3: TGTGCCAGCAGCTTGGGGACAGGGGGCGCCCCGGGCACCGGGGAGTTTTTTTTT. Its translation: CASSLGTGGAPGTGEFFF.

The chain couples TRBV6-1 to TRBJ1-3, with 7 bases fitting TRBD1. The V segment lost 8 bases and the J segment 0 bases; nucleotides outside the gene matches: 4. The CDR3 runs 14 residues. Germline V gene data show CDR1 as MNHNS and CDR2 as SASEGT. The CDR3 bases are TGTGCCAGCTCGACAGGGAACTCTGGAAACACCATATATTTT. Its translation is CASSTGNSGNTIYF.

The V call is TRBV4-1, the J call TRBJ2-3, with no clear D. This CDR3 region has 15 residues. Trimming removed 0 bases at V and 0 bases at J, with 7 bases between. Germline CDR1 is MGHRA and CDR2 is YSYEKL. The CDR3 protein is CASSQDPSSTDTQYF. The CDR3 DNA reads TGCGCCAGCAGCCAAGATCCGAGTAGCACAGATACGCAGTATTTT.

This clonotype has more than one count but fewer than ten. At one of its ends the junction is not consistent with the germline gene, which may arise from a read error. This chain links TRBV7-3 with TRBJ1-2; D is unresolved. The CDR3 loop spans 14 amino acids. From germline, CDR1 is SGHTA and CDR2 FQGTGA. This CDR3 is CASSYPGVNHGYTF. The DNA of the CDR3 is TGTGCCAGCAGTTACCCGGGTGTTAACCATGGCTACACCTTC.

The chain employs TRBV7-2 and TRBJ2-3; D unclear. The CDR3 is 9 residues long. The germline V gene encodes CDR1 SGHTA and CDR2 FQGNSA. V was clipped by 6 bases and J by 11 bases, with 6 bases between them. CDR3 region: CASRSGQYF. CDR3 nucleotide sequence: TGTGCCAGCAGATCGGGGCAGTATTTT.

The rearrangement links TRBV7-6 to TRBJ2-5; the match to TRBD2 covers 9 bases. This CDR3 is built from 15 residues. Unmatched junction bases numbered 3, after V lost 1 base and J lost 3 bases. CDR1 SGHVS and CDR2 FNYEAQ come from the germline V gene. The CDR3 loop is CASSLEGLAEETQYF. Written as DNA, the CDR3 is TGTGCCAGCAGCTTAGAGGGACTAGCTGAAGAGACCCAGTACTTC.

The rearrangement links TRBV5-1 to TRBJ2-7, with D uncertain. Trimming took off 0 bases at V and 1 base at J, with 11 bases between the two ends. The V gene's germline CDR1 is SGHRS and CDR2 YFSETQ. The CDR3 covers 15 residues. The CDR3 bases are TGCGCCAGCAGCTTGGACAGCTGGTCATCCTACGAGCAGTACTTC. It yields the protein CASSLDSWSSYEQYF.

As to this clonotype: It may be a read error: a sequence one base away is much more abundant. The chain links TRBV11-2 to TRBJ2-7; a possible D gene is TRBD2 (7 bases). Per germline, CDR1 SGHAT and CDR2 FQNNGV. The CDR3 spans 15 residues. Here the CDR3 reads CTSSEEGGRGYEQYF. The CDR3 nucleotides are TGTACCAGCAGTGAAGAGGGGGGGCGCGGATACGAGCAGTACTTC.

The chain is built from TRBV10-3 and TRBJ2-5; 7 nucleotides line up with TRBD1. CDR1 is ENHRY, CDR2 SYGVKD, per germline. V trimming: 3 bases; J trimming: 5 bases; junction bases outside the gene matches: 9. The CDR3 contains 15 residues. CDR3 protein: CAISDPLDRAETQYF. The CDR3 nucleotides are TGTGCCATCAGTGATCCCCTTGACAGGGCGGAGACCCAGTACTTC.

This clonotype was seen at least ten times. The V and J genes are TRBV10-3 and TRBJ1-2; 8 bases are a match to TRBD1. Germline V gene data show CDR1 as ENHRY and CDR2 as SYGVKD. CDR3 size: 15 residues. Trimming cost V 8 bases and J 2 bases; bases outside gene matches: 10. The CDR3 loop is CAIRRTGTMNYGYTF. The CDR3 bases are TGTGCCATCCGAAGGACAGGGACTATGAACTATGGCTACACCTTC.

The chain is built from TRBV9 and TRBJ2-7; 8 bases are shared with TRBD1. Trimming removed 4 bases from V and 0 bases from J; junction bases left unmatched: 9. Germline values: CDR1 SGDLS, CDR2 YYNGEE. There are 16 residues in the CDR3. CDR3 region: CASSQETGGSSYEQYF. The CDR3, as DNA: TGTGCCAGCAGCCAAGAAACAGGGGGAAGCTCCTACGAGCAGTACTTC.

This clonotype was detected a few times. The chain carries TRBV7-9 and TRBJ2-3; 11 bases align to TRBD2. The trim removed 8 bases at V and 4 bases at J, leaving 5 bases unmatched. Germline-derived CDR1 and CDR2 are SEHNR and FQNEAQ (reference sequence). The CDR3 extends over 14 amino acids. In DNA, the CDR3 is TGTGCCAGCCAAAATAGCGGGAGGGCAGATACGCAGTATTTT. Amino acids: CASQNSGRADTQYF.

This clonotype was seen only once. The V call is TRBV19, the J call TRBJ2-7; D not certain. CDR1 and CDR2 from the germline V gene are LNHDA and SQIVND (reference sequence). The length of the CDR3 is 13 residues. With 9 bases removed from V and 2 bases from J, the gap between germline ends came to 14 bases. This CDR3 is CASSPSSPYEQYF. CDR3 nucleotides: TGTGCCAGCTCACCCTCCAGTCCCTACGAGCAGTACTTC.

This clonotype was recorded at least ten times. CDR3 sequence (DNA): TGTGCCACCGGACTAGAGCACGAGCAGTACTTC. Translation: CATGLEHEQYF. The chain employs TRBV15 and TRBJ2-7; 7 bases align to TRBD2. Germline loops: CDR1 LNHNV, CDR2 YYDKDF (reference sequence). V lost 8 bases, J lost 5 bases, and 3 bases stayed unmatched. The length of the CDR3 is 11 residues. The full variable domain, with the rest looked up from reference TRBV15 and TRBJ2-7, is DAMVIQNPRYQVTQFGKPVTLSCSQTLNHNVMYWYQQKSSQAPKLLFHYYDKDFNNEADTPDNFQSRRPNTSFCFLDIRSPGLGDTAMYLCATGLEHEQYFGPGTRLTVT.

Ten or more counts support this clonotype. The chain recombines TRBV12-3 or TRBV12-4 with TRBJ2-5; tentatively, D is TRBD1 or TRBD2 (5 bases each). V was pared by 5 bases and J by 5 bases, with 15 bases between. The CDR3 has 14 residues. Here the CDR3 DNA reads TGTGCCAGCAGTCGCTCGGATGGGGACGAGACCCAGTACTTC. Translation: CASSRSDGDETQYF.

This clonotype was found many times. The chain carries TRBV29-1 and TRBJ2-5, with TRBD2 as a possible D gene (6 bases). From germline, CDR1 is SQVTM and CDR2 ANQGSEA. The CDR3 runs 11 residues. V shed 7 bases and J shed 5 bases, with 11 bases lying between them. CDR3: CSAERGETQYF. The CDR3 coding sequence is TGCAGCGCGGAACGGGGGGAGACCCAGTACTTC.

This chain links TRBV2 with TRBJ2-5; D may be TRBD1 (6 bases). The closer fit of TRBJ1-1 to the DNA end suggests the J call may be wrong. The germline V gene encodes CDR1 SNHLY and CDR2 FYNNEI. The CDR3 is 16 residues long. In nucleotides, the CDR3 is TGTGCCAGCAGTTTGGAGGGGGGGGAAGAGTACACTGAAGCTTTCTTT. Protein sequence: CASSLEGGEEYTEAFF.

The chain recombines TRBV7-6 with TRBJ1-2; D gene unclear. Germline CDR1 SGHVS, CDR2 FNYEAQ. The CDR3 loop spans 13 amino acids. The V end lost 5 bases, the J end lost 4 bases, and 11 bases lay between the germline ends. As DNA, the CDR3 is TGTGCCAGCAGCCCAACAAGAATCTATGGCTACACCTTC. Encoded protein: CASSPTRIYGYTF.